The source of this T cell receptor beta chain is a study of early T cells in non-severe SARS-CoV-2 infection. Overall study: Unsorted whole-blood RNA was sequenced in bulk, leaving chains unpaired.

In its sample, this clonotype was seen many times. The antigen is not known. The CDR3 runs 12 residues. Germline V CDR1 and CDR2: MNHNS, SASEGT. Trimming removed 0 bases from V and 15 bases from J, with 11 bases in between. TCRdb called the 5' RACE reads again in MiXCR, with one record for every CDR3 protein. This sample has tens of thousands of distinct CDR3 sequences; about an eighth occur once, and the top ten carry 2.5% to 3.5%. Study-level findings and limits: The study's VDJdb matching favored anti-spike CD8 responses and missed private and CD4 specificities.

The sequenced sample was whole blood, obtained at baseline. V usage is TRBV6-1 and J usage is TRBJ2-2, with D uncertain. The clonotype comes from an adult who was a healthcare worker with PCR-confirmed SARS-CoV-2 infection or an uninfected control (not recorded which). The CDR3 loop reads CASSEAQFNVFF. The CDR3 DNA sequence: TGTGCCAGCAGTGAAGCGCAGTTTAACGTGTTTTTT.